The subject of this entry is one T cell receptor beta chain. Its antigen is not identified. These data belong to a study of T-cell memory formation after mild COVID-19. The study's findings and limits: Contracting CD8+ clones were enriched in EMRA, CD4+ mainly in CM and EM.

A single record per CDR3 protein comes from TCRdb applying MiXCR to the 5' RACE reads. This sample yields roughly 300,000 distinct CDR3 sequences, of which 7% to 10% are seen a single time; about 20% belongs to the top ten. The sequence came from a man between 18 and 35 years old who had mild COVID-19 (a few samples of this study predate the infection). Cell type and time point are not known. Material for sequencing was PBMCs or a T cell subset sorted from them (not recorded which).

In nucleotides, the CDR3 is TGTGCCAGCAGCCAAGATTATATCGAGCAGTACTTC. Protein: CASSQDYIEQYF. The gene calls are TRBV14 and TRBJ2-7; no definite D call. The CDR3 is made up of 12 amino acids. The V end was cut by 0 bases, the J end by 6 bases, with 6 bases between. The germline V gene encodes CDR1 SGHDN and CDR2 FVKESK.